This T cell receptor (beta chain) was obtained from a study of tumor-infiltrating lymphocytes in primary liver carcinoma (dated by TCRdb to the late 2010s). Describing the broader study: Hepatocellular carcinoma (four) or combined HCC and intrahepatic cholangiocarcinoma (one) was present in the five patients, who were three men and two women aged 30 to 69 years. The tumors of the five patients were staged as T1-T3 N0M0, with maximum diameters ranging from roughly 4 to 10 cm. Each sample produced about 3.65 to 7.5 million productive TCRbeta reads, and read depth showed no significant difference between tissue types. Across five regions of each liver tumor, along with adjacent normal tissue and blood, the study brought together TCRbeta repertoire sequencing, expression microarrays and whole-exome sequencing. TCRbeta repertoire sequencing covered roughly 35 specimens from 5 patients: approximately 25 tumor regions, 5 adjacent noncancerous liver tissues and 5 peripheral blood samples. Agilent mRNA microarray profiling was performed on the 20 to 25 tumor region samples to relate TCRbeta repertoire diversity to the local molecular phenotype. High reproducibility was observed for the technical replicate repertoires, with mean shared-clone rates approximately 0.9 and correlation coefficients above 0.95. Paper-wide results and their limitations: The top 250 clones made up a significantly larger repertoire fraction in tumors than in blood (p = 0.039). With just five patients in the study, the authors point out that the findings should be validated in a larger study. Only the TCR beta chain was sequenced, which likely underestimates true repertoire diversity because unpaired alpha chains were not captured. Pairs of tumor regions showed greater repertoire overlap (mean around 36%) than tumor-adjacent pairs (about 17%) or tumor-blood pairs (approximately 15%), which is consistent with antigen-driven expansion. Since the samples were bulk and unsorted, there was no way to compare CD4+ and CD8+ T cell repertoires. Only about 8-24% of top clones were present in all five regions of a tumor, suggesting spatial heterogeneity of tumor-infiltrating T cells.

The CDR3 runs 12 amino acids, cysteine and phenylalanine included. Only the CDR3 portion is preserved as DNA: 36 bases, with reading frame beginning at the first base. From the germline V gene, CDR1 is SGHAT and CDR2 is FQNNGV. This clonotype was seen only once. The specificity of this receptor is unknown. One end of the junction is discordant with germline, which a read error may explain. A constant-region primer and ProtoScript II reverse transcriptase were used to reverse-transcribe TCRbeta-specific cDNA from roughly 0.5 ug total RNA. Three nested multiplex PCR rounds, following a slightly modified ARM-PCR procedure, were used to build the TCRbeta libraries. Multiplex TRBV1-TRBV30 forward primers and a Cbeta reverse primer were used in the first two PCR rounds, each of which was run for around 10 cycles. A final 25-cycle PCR with Deep VentR polymerase added sample barcodes and Illumina adapters. Before sequencing, amplicons of 200-500 bp were gel-purified using a QIAquick gel extraction kit. An Illumina HiSeq 2500 was used to sequence the TCRbeta amplicons, generating 250-bp paired-end reads. The authors' analysis ran thus. To recover full CDR3 sequences, reads were quality-trimmed using Trimmomatic v0.33 and paired reads were then merged using FLASH v1.2.11. MiGEC v1.2.1b assigned V, D and J germline segments to the rearranged TCRbeta sequences. Clonotype statistics and Shannon-Wiener diversity indices were computed with VDJtools v1.0.0. To reduce sampling bias, subsequent analyses other than the diversity analysis used only the 250 most abundant clonotypes in each sample. The public reads were run again by TCRdb, first through fastp at Q25 and then through MiXCR, and only productive beta chains were kept. Rows with one shared CDR3 protein collapse into an entry with the most common genes and DNA. The authors' filters were not applied to this entry. Present in this sample are more than 100,000 distinct CDR3 sequences, less than 80% of which were seen just once. The ten largest make up approximately 10% of the sample.

Without any cell sorting, total RNA and DNA were extracted together from about 20-30 mg of bulk tissue using the AllPrep DNA/RNA mini kit. Surgical resection was performed in China between November 2015 and early 2016 on a few patients with histopathologically diagnosed primary liver carcinoma. At the time of sampling, the patients had chronic HBV infection and had not received any treatment. Each tumor was sampled at five spatially separated regions: the superior, inferior, left-lateral and right-lateral poles and the tumor centre. Histological examination found more than 80% viable tumor cells in every tumor sample. Fresh tumor and adjacent tissue pieces were bisected; one half was stored in RNAlater at -80°C, the other sent for histology.

This receptor was obtained from a woman aged 60-75 years with primary liver carcinoma and hepatitis B virus infection. The sequenced material came from liver tumor tissue from sampling region 1. The label giving this sample's cell subset or site can be read as: tumor region T1, superior pole. The sequence joins TRBV11-2 to TRBJ1-2, with the D gene not clear enough to name. The nucleotides are TGTGCCAGCAACTTAGTGGGTTATGGCTACACCTTC. Its protein product is CASNLVGYGYTF.